This TCR beta chain was identified in a study of shared clonotypes between healthy human individuals. Turning to the study itself: Aged 18 to 49, the donors were a couple of women and a few men.

The study separated CD4+ cells into CD45RA+ naive and CD45RA-negative memory subsets. Per the study methods: ImmunoSEQ output lacked quality scores and full-length reads, limiting matched filtering. TCRdb's table, derived via immunoSEQ multiplex PCR, lists solely in-frame clones and lacks some. The V and J calls and clone size come from that table; D and trimming were worked out from the DNA. The sample lists fewer than 3 million clones; around 93% were seen once. The sequencing sample was made of naive CD4+ T cells from PBMCs. Subset: CD45RA+ positively selected. The receptor was derived from a man younger than 35 in good health. Some clones in this sample may be carry-over from other donors' samples.

The CDR3 loop reads CASSRKDSYTEAFF. CDR3 nucleotides: TGTGCCAGCAGCCGTAAAGACAGTTACACTGAAGCTTTCTTT. The gene calls are TRBV5-4 and TRBJ1-1, with D possibly TRBD1 on 5 matching bases. V was pared by 4 bases and J by 3 bases, with 13 bases between. The CDR3 consists of 14 residues. Germline V gene lookup returns CDR1 SGHNT and CDR2 YYREEE (reference sequence).